The 32 T cell receptor beta chains below all came from one sample that was sequenced in a study of shared clonotypes between healthy human individuals. Naive CD8 cells comprised CD45RO-negative, CCR7-positively selected cells, excluding terminally differentiated effector memory CD45RA+ cells. Profiling relied on immunoSEQ multiplex PCR, and the TCRdb table lists in-frame clones only, not all of them. The data hold some 740,000 clones, with 80% to 95% observed a single time. The sample comprised naive CD8+ T cells sorted from blood. Every receptor here comes from a man aged 30 to 39 in good health.

This chain uses TRBV7-2 with TRBJ2-7; no firm D call. The V end was cut by 5 bases, the J end by 2 bases, with 7 bases between. From germline, CDR1 is SGHTA and CDR2 FQGNSA. The CDR3 runs to 12 residues. CDR3 sequence (DNA): TGTGCCAGCAGCCCCTCTCCCTACGAGCAGTACTTC. Protein product: CASSPSPYEQYF.

This rearrangement joins TRBV19 to TRBJ2-1, with TRBD2 matching over 8 bases. Trimming removed 1 base from V and 15 bases from J; junction bases left unmatched: 5. Germline CDR1 and CDR2: LNHDA and SQIVND (reference sequence). CDR3 length: 12 residues. CDR3 sequence (DNA): TGTGCCAGTAGTATAGGGGGACTAGAGGTGTTCTTC. Encoded protein: CASSIGGLEVFF.

V and J are TRBV4-1 and TRBJ2-7, with 10 bases that match TRBD1. This CDR3 is built from 16 residues. Trimming cost V 1 base and J 4 bases; bases outside gene matches: 7. CDR1 and CDR2 (germline): MGHRA, YSYEKL. CDR3 sequence reads: CASSQGTGGKYYEQYF. The CDR3 nucleotides are TGCGCCAGCAGCCAAGGGACAGGGGGTAAATATTACGAGCAGTACTTC.

The chain employs TRBV7-9 and TRBJ2-3, with D tentatively TRBD2 (5 bases). Per germline, CDR1 SEHNR and CDR2 FQNEAQ (reference sequence). V shed 1 base and J shed 0 bases, with 17 bases lying between them. This CDR3 is 18 amino acids long. The DNA of the CDR3 is TGTGCCAGCAGCTTAGTTCGAAGGGATAGGACTAGCACAGATACGCAGTATTTT. This gives the protein CASSLVRRDRTSTDTQYF.

The rearrangement links TRBV27 to TRBJ1-5, with 7 bases aligning to TRBD1. The trim removed 1 base at V and 5 bases at J, leaving 11 bases unmatched. This CDR3 is built from 17 residues. The germline CDR1 and CDR2 sequences are MNHEY and SMNVEV (reference sequence). The CDR3 spells CASSLYTTGYGDQPQHF. The CDR3 nucleotides are TGTGCCAGCAGTTTATACACGACAGGGTACGGCGATCAGCCCCAGCATTTT.

The chain is built from TRBV4-3 and TRBJ2-4, with 9 bases matching TRBD2. CDR1 is LGHNA and CDR2 is YSLEER in the germline V gene. The CDR3 spans 17 residues. Trimming took 2 bases from V and 0 from J; bases not matched to a gene: 5. The CDR3 sequence: CASSQSTSGLAKNIQYF. The DNA for the CDR3 is TGCGCCAGCAGCCAATCCACTAGCGGGCTAGCCAAAAACATTCAGTACTTC.

J is TRBJ2-1 and V is TRBV19; D is uncertain. V was pared by 5 bases and J by 5 bases, with 16 bases between. The germline CDR1 and CDR2 sequences are LNHDA and SQIVND (reference sequence). The length of the CDR3 is 15 residues. CDR3 residues: CASSALDDINNEQFF. The CDR3 coding sequence is TGTGCCAGTAGTGCCTTAGATGACATTAACAATGAGCAGTTCTTC.

The chain combines TRBV6-5 with TRBJ2-3; possible D gene TRBD1, 6 bases. Per germline, CDR1 MNHEY and CDR2 SVGAGI. The CDR3 totals 15 residues. V dropped 6 bases and J dropped 4 bases, with 17 bases sitting between them. The CDR3 protein is CASSGTPRSSDTQYF. CDR3 nucleotides: TGTGCCAGCAGCGGGACACCGCGCAGCTCAGATACGCAGTATTTT.

The CDR3 DNA reads TGTGCCAGCAGCTCGAGGACTAGCGGGAGTTTGTACAATGAGCAGTTCTTC. Translation gives CASSSRTSGSLYNEQFF. This rearrangement joins TRBV11-2 to TRBJ2-1; 13 nucleotides line up with TRBD2. Germline CDR1 SGHAT, CDR2 FQNNGV. After removal of 4 bases from V and 4 bases from J, the junction contained 7 bases not matched to a gene. The CDR3 is 17 amino acids.

J is TRBJ2-7 and V is TRBV19; 8 nucleotides match TRBD1. CDR3 length equals 16 residues. V shed 4 bases and J 2 bases; nucleotides not matched to a gene: 10. Germline V gene data show CDR1 as LNHDA and CDR2 as SQIVND (reference sequence). Here the CDR3 reads CASSTRDRGLTYEQYF. The CDR3, as DNA: TGTGCCAGTAGTACCCGAGACAGGGGCCTAACCTACGAGCAGTACTTC.

The chain joins TRBV11-2 to TRBJ1-2, with TRBD1 matching over 8 bases. The CDR3 spans 16 residues. Looked up from germline, CDR1 is SGHAT and CDR2 is FQNNGV. The V segment lost 1 base and the J segment 1 base; nucleotides outside the gene matches: 5. In nucleotides, the CDR3 is TGTGCCAGCAGCTTAGCCTCAGGGGGCGTTAACTATGGCTACACCTTC. Amino acids: CASSLASGGVNYGYTF.

The V gene is TRBV6-6, the J gene TRBJ2-3; 8 nucleotides match TRBD2. CDR1 is MNHNY and CDR2 is SVGAGI in the germline V gene (reference sequence). The CDR3 loop spans 15 amino acids. V lost 5 bases and J lost 2; bases outside the gene matches: 6. CDR3 sequence (DNA): TGTGCCAGCAGTCTCAGCGGGAGCTACACAGATACGCAGTATTTT. Encoded protein: CASSLSGSYTDTQYF.

The chain links TRBV9 to TRBJ2-1, with D perhaps matching TRBD2 (6 bases). V lost 3 bases, J lost 6 bases, and 10 bases lay in between. The CDR3 sequence is 13 residues long. From germline, CDR1 is SGDLS and CDR2 YYNGEE. CDR3 protein: CASSGASVNEQFF. The CDR3 DNA reads as TGTGCCAGCAGCGGGGCTAGCGTCAATGAGCAGTTCTTC.

Worth noting for this clone: This may be a read error, as it is one base from a much larger clone. The gene calls are TRBV6-1 and TRBJ2-7; 7 bases agree with TRBD2. CDR3 length: 16 residues. J lost 3 bases, V lost 4 bases, and 12 bases had no gene match. CDR1 is MNHNS and CDR2 is SASEGT in the germline V gene. CDR3 sequence (DNA): TGTGCCAGCAGTGTGTGCGGACGTGGGGGGGACTACGAGCAGTACTTC. It specifies CASSVCGRGGDYEQYF.

This chain links TRBV7-9 with TRBJ2-7; the match to TRBD1 covers 9 bases. Trimming cost V 5 bases and J 7 bases; bases outside gene matches: 9. CDR3 size: 14 residues. Germline loops: CDR1 SEHNR, CDR2 FQNEAQ (reference sequence). The DNA of the CDR3 is TGTGCCAGCAGCCTCATCAACAGGGGGCTAGAGCAGTACTTC. Translating it yields CASSLINRGLEQYF.

This chain links TRBV15 with TRBJ1-5; weak D call: TRBD1 (5 bases). Germline V CDR1 and CDR2: LNHNV, YYDKDF (reference sequence). V was shortened by 5 bases and J by 4 bases, with 9 bases between the two germline ends. The CDR3 covers 13 residues. CDR3 DNA sequence: TGTGCCACCAGCGATGACAGAAATCAGCCCCAGCATTTT. Protein: CATSDDRNQPQHF.

The chain carries TRBV7-8 and TRBJ1-1; 9 bases are shared with TRBD1. The CDR3 length is 14 residues. J gave up 5 bases and V 1 base, and 2 bases lay outside the gene matches. Germline V lookup: CDR1 SGHVS, CDR2 FQNEAQ. The CDR3 region is CASSLVTGGTEAFF. DNA of the CDR3: TGTGCCAGCAGCTTAGTGACAGGGGGAACTGAAGCTTTCTTT. Full variable domain (rest looked up from reference TRBV7-8 and TRBJ1-1): GAGVSQSPRYKVAKRGQDVALRCDPISGHVSLFWYQQALGQGPEFLTYFQNEAQLDKSGLPSDRFFAERPEGSVSTLKIQRTQQEDSAVYLCASSLVTGGTEAFFGQGTRLTVV.

Of note for this clone: In the same sample, other DNA sequences code for this CDR3. The V gene is TRBV4-1, the J gene TRBJ2-5; TRBD1 might be the D (6 bases). V dropped 4 bases and J dropped 3 bases, with 12 bases sitting between them. Germline V gene sequence: CDR1 MGHRA, CDR2 YSYEKL. The CDR3 sequence is 14 residues long. CDR3: CASSPLPGEETQYF. The CDR3 DNA follows: TGCGCCAGCAGCCCCCTCCCAGGGGAAGAGACCCAGTACTTC.

The chain has TRBV6-1 and TRBJ2-7; TRBD2 might be the D (6 bases). Germline loops: CDR1 MNHNS, CDR2 SASEGT. The CDR3 consists of 16 residues. Between the trimmed V and J ends, which lost 2 bases and 6 bases, there was a span of 20 bases. The CDR3 loop is CASSEWLRQGGSEQYF. The CDR3 region has the DNA TGTGCCAGCAGTGAATGGCTTCGGCAGGGAGGCTCCGAGCAGTACTTC.

This sequence joins TRBV21-1 and TRBJ2-7; the table calls TRBD1, which could not be checked here. TRBV21-1 corresponds to a pseudogene. The CDR3 consists of 15 residues. CDR3 protein: CASSDDRSCSYEQYF. CDR3 bases: TGTGCCAGCAGCGACGACAGGTCCTGCTCCTACGAGCAGTACTTC.

The chain carries TRBV5-8 and TRBJ2-3; 10 positions match TRBD2. CDR1 is SGHTS, CDR2 YDEGEE, per germline. The ends lost 3 bases at V and 6 bases at J; junction bases unmatched: 19. CDR3 length: 19 amino acids. CDR3 sequence: CASSSLVALSTSGLDTQYF. CDR3 coding DNA: TGTGCCAGCAGCTCATTAGTCGCTCTCTCGACTAGCGGGCTCGATACGCAGTATTTT.

The V gene is TRBV27, the J gene TRBJ1-1; D remains unclear. The CDR3 consists of 14 residues. V shed 6 bases and J shed 2 bases, with 13 bases lying between them. Germline CDR1 is MNHEY and CDR2 is SMNVEV (reference sequence). CDR3 sequence: CASSRGSTNTEAFF. The CDR3 DNA reads as TGTGCCAGCAGCCGTGGGTCAACTAACACTGAAGCTTTCTTT.

The rearrangement uses TRBV15 and TRBJ2-7; TRBD1 aligns across 9 bases. V shed 0 bases and J 1 base; nucleotides not matched to a gene: 4. This CDR3 is built from 16 residues. Germline V CDR1 and CDR2: LNHNV, YYDKDF (reference sequence). The CDR3 region has the DNA TGTGCCACCAGCAGAGATCTGGGACAGGGATCCTACGAGCAGTACTTC. Translated, it gives CATSRDLGQGSYEQYF.

The rearrangement uses TRBV7-9 and TRBJ2-3; 11 nucleotides line up with TRBD2. Germline V CDR1 and CDR2: SEHNR, FQNEAQ (reference sequence). Germline trimming cut 5 bases from V and 2 bases from J; bases unmatched to any gene: 6. CDR3 length: 16 amino acids. The CDR3 DNA is TGTGCCAGCAGCCACGGGACTAGCGGCCACACAGATACGCAGTATTTT. It translates to CASSHGTSGHTDTQYF.

This clone was seen only once. J is TRBJ1-2 and V is TRBV11-2, with a tentative D call TRBD1 (5 bases). Trimming removed 4 bases at V and 4 bases at J, with 19 bases between. Germline V gene data show CDR1 as SGHAT and CDR2 as FQNNGV. The CDR3 sequence is 16 residues long. The CDR3 is CASSWGVPAGTYGYTF. The DNA for the CDR3 is TGTGCCAGCAGCTGGGGAGTCCCAGCAGGGACCTATGGCTACACCTTC.

V and J are TRBV10-3 and TRBJ2-7; perhaps TRBD1 as D (6 bases). Germline CDR1 and CDR2: ENHRY and SYGVKD. This CDR3 spans 16 amino acids. V lost 6 bases and J lost 1, with 19 bases in between. In nucleotides, the CDR3 is TGTGCCATCAGCGAATCAACAGGGTATCTTTCCTACGAGCAGTACTTC. It translates to CAISESTGYLSYEQYF.

The V and J genes are TRBV5-1 and TRBJ2-3, with a possible D match to TRBD2 (5 bases). Germline V lookup: CDR1 SGHRS, CDR2 YFSETQ. Trimming pared 1 base from V and 1 base from J, leaving 22 bases between. The CDR3 is 19 amino acids. The CDR3 DNA sequence: TGCGCCAGCAGCTTGATATCCGCCTCCATGAGCGGACGCACAGATACGCAGTATTTT. This sequence encodes CASSLISASMSGRTDTQYF.

The gene calls are TRBV9 and TRBJ1-5, with D uncertain. The CDR3 is made up of 14 amino acids. The V gene's germline CDR1 is SGDLS and CDR2 YYNGEE. Trimming removed 3 bases from V and 0 bases from J, with 7 bases in between. The CDR3 protein is CASSDGDSNQPQHF. The DNA for the CDR3 is TGTGCCAGCAGCGATGGTGATAGCAATCAGCCCCAGCATTTT.

DNA of the CDR3: TGTGCCAGCAGTGCCGGGACAGGCGGGATACTAGCGGGGAATGAGCAGTTCTTC. It yields the protein CASSAGTGGILAGNEQFF. The gene calls are TRBV7-6 and TRBJ2-1, with 10 bases fitting TRBD2. With V trimmed by 6 bases and J by 7 bases, 18 bases remained unmatched. Looked up from germline, CDR1 is SGHVS and CDR2 is FNYEAQ. There are 18 residues in the CDR3.

This chain links TRBV29-1 with TRBJ1-1, with D perhaps matching TRBD1 (6 bases). The ends were cut back, 8 bases at V and 5 bases at J, with 15 bases in the middle. In germline, CDR1 is SQVTM, CDR2 ANQGSEA. The CDR3 totals 12 residues. Written as DNA, the CDR3 is TGCAGCACCCAGGGGTTGGTGACTGAAGCTTTCTTT. It specifies CSTQGLVTEAFF.

This chain connects TRBV29-1 to TRBJ2-7; 8 bases map to TRBD2. Per germline, CDR1 SQVTM and CDR2 ANQGSEA. J gave up 5 bases and V 4 bases, and 4 bases lay outside the gene matches. This CDR3 comprises 12 residues. CDR3 in amino acids: CSVVAGGHEQYF. CDR3 sequence (DNA): TGCAGCGTTGTGGCGGGAGGCCACGAGCAGTACTTC.

The chain links TRBV5-4 to TRBJ1-1; D is uncertain. CDR1 is SGHNT and CDR2 is YYREEE in the germline V gene (reference sequence). The CDR3 has 16 amino acids. Trimming left V 0 bases short and J 1 base short, with 13 bases between. CDR3 amino acids: CASSLVPDLPNTEAFF. The DNA for the CDR3 is TGTGCCAGCAGCTTGGTACCGGACCTCCCGAACACTGAAGCTTTCTTT.